The 14 T cell receptor beta chains below were found in one sample sequenced in a study of T cell responses to AZD1222 COVID-19 vaccine. Sequencing used immunoSEQ multiplex PCR; TCRdb keeps in-frame clones, though not all of them. The profile covers roughly 70,000 clones, with more than 70% appearing a single time and more than 4% taken by the ten largest. The sample was peripheral blood, taken 28 days after the second dose of the MenACWY control vaccine. The origin of the receptors is an adult who received the MenACWY meningococcal vaccine as a control.

This chain joins TRBV19 and TRBJ1-6; 9 bases match TRBD1. CDR1 LNHDA and CDR2 SQIVND come from the germline V gene (reference sequence). The CDR3 is made up of 14 amino acids. The junction had 6 bases not matched to a gene; V was cut back by 5 bases and J by 10 bases. The CDR3 DNA reads TGTGCCAGTAGTGCCCGGGACAGGGCCTCACCCCTCCACTTT. Its translation: CASSARDRASPLHF. The whole variable domain, filled in from reference TRBV19 and TRBJ1-6, reads DGGITQSPKYLFRKEGQNVTLSCEQNLNHDAMYWYRQDPGQGLRLIYYSQIVNDFQKGDIAEGYSVSREKKESFPLTVTSAQKNPTAFYLCASSARDRASPLHFGNGTRLTVT.

V gene TRBV28 combines with J gene TRBJ1-1; 7 bases are a match to TRBD1. The CDR3 extends over 15 amino acids. V trimming: 2 bases; J trimming: 5 bases; junction bases outside the gene matches: 8. The V gene's germline CDR1 is MDHEN and CDR2 SYDVKM. The DNA for the CDR3 is TGTGCCAGCAGTTTAGGAGGGGGCGCAGTGACTGAAGCTTTCTTT. It codes for CASSLGGGAVTEAFF.

The V and J genes are TRBV19 and TRBJ1-3; 7 positions match TRBD1. The CDR3 is 18 residues long. The V gene's germline CDR1 is LNHDA and CDR2 SQIVND (reference sequence). With V trimmed by 5 bases and J by 0 bases, 13 bases remained unmatched. CDR3: CASSPRPRQGRSGNTIYF. CDR3 DNA: TGTGCCAGTAGTCCGCGTCCCCGACAGGGCCGCTCTGGAAACACCATATATTTT.

The chain couples TRBV28 to TRBJ1-2; TRBD1 matches 7 bases. CDR1 MDHEN and CDR2 SYDVKM come from the germline V gene. The CDR3 is made up of 16 amino acids. J lost 7 bases, V lost 5 bases, and 16 bases had no gene match. The CDR3 sequence: CASSDSGGQWSFGYTF. CDR3 DNA sequence: TGTGCCAGCAGTGACTCCGGGGGACAGTGGAGTTTTGGCTACACCTTC.

A note on this clone: The same CDR3 is also encoded by other DNA sequences in this sample. The CDR3 DNA is TGTGCCAGCAGCCAAGGGGATTCTGGCTACACCTTC. It specifies CASSQGDSGYTF. The rearrangement links TRBV3-1 (or the pseudogene TRBV3-2) to TRBJ1-2; D unresolved. CDR1 LGHDT and CDR2 YNNKEL come from the germline V gene (reference sequence). Trimming pared 1 base from V and 7 bases from J, leaving 7 bases between. The CDR3 is 12 amino acids.

The V call is TRBV28, the J call TRBJ1-1; perhaps TRBD1 as D (5 bases). V lost 5 bases to trimming and J lost 5 bases, with 24 bases between them. This CDR3 is 17 amino acids long. Germline CDR1 reads MDHEN; CDR2 reads SYDVKM. This CDR3 reads CASSPGGGVAFVTEAFF. In nucleotides, the CDR3 is TGTGCCAGCAGTCCCGGGGGAGGGGTCGCGTTTGTTACTGAAGCTTTCTTT.

V usage is TRBV7-3 and J usage is TRBJ1-5; D not resolved. V dropped 4 bases and J dropped 2 bases, with 15 bases sitting between them. Germline CDR1 is SGHTA and CDR2 is FQGTGA. This CDR3 region has 16 residues. Here the CDR3 reads CASSSHTGQGNQPQHF. CDR3 nucleotide sequence: TGTGCCAGCAGCTCACACACCGGTCAGGGCAATCAGCCCCAGCATTTT. The entire variable domain, with the rest obtained from reference TRBV7-3 and TRBJ1-5, is as follows: GAGVSQTPSNKVTEKGKYVELRCDPISGHTALYWYRQSLGQGPEFLIYFQGTGAADDSGLPNDRFFAVRPEGSVSTLKIQRTERGDSAVYLCASSSHTGQGNQPQHFGDGTRLSIL.

In its sample, this clone was seen once. The chain joins TRBV2 to TRBJ1-6; the D is unclear. CDR1 SNHLY and CDR2 FYNNEI come from the germline V gene. The V and J ends lost 4 bases and 4 bases respectively, with 8 bases between them. The CDR3 covers 14 residues. The CDR3 coding sequence is TGTGCCAGCAGTGTGAGCAGATATAATTCACCCCTCCACTTT. Translation: CASSVSRYNSPLHF. The variable domain in full, with the rest retrieved from reference TRBV2 and TRBJ1-6, is EPEVTQTPSHQVTQMGQEVILRCVPISNHLYFYWYRQILGQKVEFLVSFYNNEISEKSEIFDDQFSVERPDGSNFTLKIRSTKLEDSAMYFCASSVSRYNSPLHFGNGTRLTVT.

The V gene is TRBV18, the J gene TRBJ2-7; D tentatively reads TRBD1 or TRBD2 (5 bases each). Per germline, CDR1 KGHSH and CDR2 LQKENI. Trimming shortened V by 8 bases and J by 6 bases, and 17 bases separated the two germline ends. This CDR3 region has 13 residues. The CDR3 sequence is CASTPTGLAEQYF. DNA for the CDR3: TGTGCCAGCACTCCCACGGGGCTCGCCGAGCAGTACTTC.

This chain links TRBV13 with TRBJ2-7, with 9 bases aligning to TRBD2. Germline CDR1 is PRHDT and CDR2 is FYEKMQ (reference sequence). This CDR3 has 14 amino acids. V shed 5 bases, J shed 3 bases, and the junction held 5 bases outside the gene matches. The CDR3 DNA reads as TGTGCCAGCAGCCGAAGACTAGCGGACTACGAGCAGTACTTC. This sequence encodes CASSRRLADYEQYF.

The sample holds a few counts of this clone. The CDR3 sequence is CASSQRQVYTGELFF. The CDR3 nucleotides read TGCGCCAGCAGCCAACGACAGGTATACACCGGGGAGCTGTTTTTT. This chain connects TRBV4-1 to TRBJ2-2; possibly TRBD1 for D (6 bases). Germline loops: CDR1 MGHRA, CDR2 YSYEKL. There are 15 residues in the CDR3. V gave up 2 bases and J gave up 3 bases, with 10 bases separating them.

The chain employs TRBV5-4 and TRBJ2-7, with D tentatively TRBD1 (6 bases). Germline assignment: CDR1 SGHNT and CDR2 YYREEE (reference sequence). This CDR3 region has 14 residues. The V gene lost 4 bases and the J gene lost 2 bases, with 13 bases spanning the gap. The CDR3 DNA follows: TGTGCCAGCAGCCTCCGGGACAATCCCTACGAGCAGTACTTC. Protein product: CASSLRDNPYEQYF.

This rearrangement joins TRBV10-1 to TRBJ2-7; possibly TRBD1 for D (6 bases). V was shortened by 10 bases and J by 5 bases, with 12 bases between the two germline ends. The CDR3 length is 11 residues. Germline assignment: CDR1 WNHNN and CDR2 SYGVQD (reference sequence). The CDR3 spells CAIGDINEQYF. As DNA, the CDR3 is TGCGCCATTGGGGACATCAACGAGCAGTACTTC.

This chain connects TRBV4-1 to TRBJ2-7, with 7 bases fitting TRBD2. J lost 3 bases, V lost 6 bases, and 14 bases had no gene match. Germline-derived CDR1 and CDR2 are MGHRA and YSYEKL. This CDR3 has 16 amino acids. The CDR3 DNA reads TGCGCCAGCAGACAGCGGTTGGGGGGGGACGACTACGAGCAGTACTTC. It translates to CASRQRLGGDDYEQYF.